This T cell receptor beta chain was sequenced in a study of cytomegalovirus exposure and HLA in healthy donors. Study at large: Earlier sequencing of about 179 million T cells yielded nearly 120 million unique TCR beta sequences.

Findings and limits, study-wide: Altogether, 164 TCR beta chains were recorded as cytomegalovirus-associated.

Germline-derived CDR1 and CDR2 are SGHVS and FQNEAQ. The V end was cut by 4 bases, the J end by 0 bases, with 22 bases between. The CDR3 length is 19 residues. Remarks on this clone: What it binds is not known.

PCR employed 60 Vbeta and 13 Jbeta primers. TCRdb's copy holds only in-frame clones and misses some; the assay was immunoSEQ multiplex PCR. The profile shows 100,000 to 150,000 clones, around 83% of them singletons. The V call is TRBV7-8, the J call TRBJ2-4; D is perhaps TRBD1 (6 bases). The sequence derives from a man between 50 and 59 years old in good health and CMV-seronegative. Sequencing was performed on PBMCs. CDR3 bases: TGTGCCAGCAGCTCCCTTAAGCCCTTACAGGGAGTAGCCAAAAACATTCAGTACTTC. The encoded protein is CASSSLKPLQGVAKNIQYF.